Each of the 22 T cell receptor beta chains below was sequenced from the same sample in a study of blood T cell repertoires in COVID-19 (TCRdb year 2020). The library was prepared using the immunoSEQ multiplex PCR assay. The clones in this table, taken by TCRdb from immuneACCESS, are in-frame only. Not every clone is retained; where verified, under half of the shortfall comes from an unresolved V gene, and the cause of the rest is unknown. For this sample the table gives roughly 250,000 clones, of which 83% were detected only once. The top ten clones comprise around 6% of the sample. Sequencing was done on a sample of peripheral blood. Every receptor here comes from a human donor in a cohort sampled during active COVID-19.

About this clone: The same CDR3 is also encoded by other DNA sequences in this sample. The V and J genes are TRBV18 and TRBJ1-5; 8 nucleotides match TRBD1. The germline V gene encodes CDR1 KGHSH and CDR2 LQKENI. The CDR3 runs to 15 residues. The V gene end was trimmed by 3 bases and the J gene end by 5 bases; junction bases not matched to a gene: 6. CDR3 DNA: TGTGCCAGCTCACCCCAGGGGGCTCGGGATCAGCCCCAGCATTTT. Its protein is CASSPQGARDQPQHF.

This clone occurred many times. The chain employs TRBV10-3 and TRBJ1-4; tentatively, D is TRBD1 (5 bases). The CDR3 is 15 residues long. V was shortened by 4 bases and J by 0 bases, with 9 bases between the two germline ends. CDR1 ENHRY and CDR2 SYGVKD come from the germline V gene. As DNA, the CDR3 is TGTGCCATCAGTGTTACAGGCGCAACTAATGAAAAACTGTTTTTT. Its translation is CAISVTGATNEKLFF.

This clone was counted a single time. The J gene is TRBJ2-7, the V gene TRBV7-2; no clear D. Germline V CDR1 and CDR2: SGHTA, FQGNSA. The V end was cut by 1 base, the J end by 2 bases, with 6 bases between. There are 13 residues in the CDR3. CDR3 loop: CASSLDSAYEQYF. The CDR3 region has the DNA TGTGCCAGCAGCTTAGACTCCGCCTACGAGCAGTACTTC.

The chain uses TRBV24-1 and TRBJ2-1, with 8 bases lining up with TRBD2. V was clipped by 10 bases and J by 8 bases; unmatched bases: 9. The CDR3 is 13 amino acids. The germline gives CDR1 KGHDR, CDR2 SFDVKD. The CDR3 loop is CATEREGLDEQFF. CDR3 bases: TGTGCCACGGAACGGGAGGGCCTAGATGAGCAGTTCTTC.

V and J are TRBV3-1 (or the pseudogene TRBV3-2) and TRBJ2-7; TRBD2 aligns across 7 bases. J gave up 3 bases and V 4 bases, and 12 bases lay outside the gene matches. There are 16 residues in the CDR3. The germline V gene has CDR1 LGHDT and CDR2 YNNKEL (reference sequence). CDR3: CASSPFGEGNDYEQYF. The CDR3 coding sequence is TGTGCCAGCAGCCCCTTTGGGGAGGGGAACGACTACGAGCAGTACTTC.

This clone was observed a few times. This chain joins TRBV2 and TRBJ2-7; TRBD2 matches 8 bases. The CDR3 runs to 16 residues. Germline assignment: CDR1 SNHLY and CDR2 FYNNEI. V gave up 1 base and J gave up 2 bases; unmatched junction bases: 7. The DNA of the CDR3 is TGTGCCAGCAGTGAAGATAGCGGGATGAGGCCCTACGAGCAGTACTTC. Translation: CASSEDSGMRPYEQYF.

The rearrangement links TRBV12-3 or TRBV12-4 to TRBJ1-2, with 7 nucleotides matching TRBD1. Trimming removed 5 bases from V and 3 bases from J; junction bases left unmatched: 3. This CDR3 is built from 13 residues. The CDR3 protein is CASSRTGDYGYTF. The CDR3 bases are TGTGCCAGCAGTAGAACAGGGGACTATGGCTACACCTTC.

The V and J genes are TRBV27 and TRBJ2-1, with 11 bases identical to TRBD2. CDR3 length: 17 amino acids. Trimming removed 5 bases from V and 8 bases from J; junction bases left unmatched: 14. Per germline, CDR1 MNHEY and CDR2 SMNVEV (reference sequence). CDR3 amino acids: CASSPRASGRFWDEQFF. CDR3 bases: TGTGCCAGCAGTCCTCGGGCTAGCGGGAGGTTTTGGGATGAGCAGTTCTTC.

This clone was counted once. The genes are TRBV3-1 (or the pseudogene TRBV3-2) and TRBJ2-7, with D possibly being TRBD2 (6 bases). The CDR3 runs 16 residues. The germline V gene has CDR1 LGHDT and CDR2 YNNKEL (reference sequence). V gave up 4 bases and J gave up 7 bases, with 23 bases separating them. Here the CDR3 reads CASSPLKNTGSQEQYF. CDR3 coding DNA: TGTGCCAGCAGCCCACTAAAGAATACCGGGAGCCAGGAGCAGTACTTC.

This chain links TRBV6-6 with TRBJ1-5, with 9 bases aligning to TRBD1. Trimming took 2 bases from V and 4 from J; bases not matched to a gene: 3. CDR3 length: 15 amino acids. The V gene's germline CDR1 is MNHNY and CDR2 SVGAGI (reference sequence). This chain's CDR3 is CASSYEGQGNQPQHF. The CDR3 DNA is TGTGCCAGCAGTTACGAGGGACAGGGAAATCAGCCCCAGCATTTT.

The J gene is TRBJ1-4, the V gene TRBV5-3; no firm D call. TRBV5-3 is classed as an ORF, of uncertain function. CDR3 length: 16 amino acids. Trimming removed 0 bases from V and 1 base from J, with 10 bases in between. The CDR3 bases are TGTGCCAGAAGCTTGGCAGGAGCGGGAACTAATGAAAAACTGTTTTTT. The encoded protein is CARSLAGAGTNEKLFF.

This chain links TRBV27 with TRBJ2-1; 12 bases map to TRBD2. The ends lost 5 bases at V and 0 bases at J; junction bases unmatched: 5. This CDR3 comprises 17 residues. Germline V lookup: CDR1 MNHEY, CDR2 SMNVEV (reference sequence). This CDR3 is CASSRPSGGASYNEQFF. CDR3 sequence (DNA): TGTGCCAGCAGTCGCCCTAGCGGGGGGGCCTCCTACAATGAGCAGTTCTTC.

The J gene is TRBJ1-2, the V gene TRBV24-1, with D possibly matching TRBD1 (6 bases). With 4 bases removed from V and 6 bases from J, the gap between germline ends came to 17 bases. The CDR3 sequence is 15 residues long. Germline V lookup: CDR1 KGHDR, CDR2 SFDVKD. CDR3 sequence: CATSDTGRGQDGYTF. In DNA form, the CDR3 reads TGTGCCACCAGTGACACCGGGCGGGGGCAGGATGGCTACACCTTC.

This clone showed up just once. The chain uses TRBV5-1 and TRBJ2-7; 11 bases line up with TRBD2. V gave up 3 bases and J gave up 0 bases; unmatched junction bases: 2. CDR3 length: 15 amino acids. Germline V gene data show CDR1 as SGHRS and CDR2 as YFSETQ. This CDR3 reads CASSSGTSGSYEQYF. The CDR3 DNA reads TGCGCCAGCAGCTCCGGGACTAGCGGCTCCTACGAGCAGTACTTC.

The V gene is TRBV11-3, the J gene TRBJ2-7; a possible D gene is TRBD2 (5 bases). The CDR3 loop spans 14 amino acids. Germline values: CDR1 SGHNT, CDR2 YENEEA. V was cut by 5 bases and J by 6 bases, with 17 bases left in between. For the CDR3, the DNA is TGTGCCAGCAGCCCTGCGGCGGGCCCAGGCGAGCAGTACTTC. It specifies CASSPAAGPGEQYF.

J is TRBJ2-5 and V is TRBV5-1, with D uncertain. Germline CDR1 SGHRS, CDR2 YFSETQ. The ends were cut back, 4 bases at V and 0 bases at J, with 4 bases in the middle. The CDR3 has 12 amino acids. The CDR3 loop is CASSPDQETQYF. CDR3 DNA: TGCGCCAGCAGCCCCGACCAAGAGACCCAGTACTTC.

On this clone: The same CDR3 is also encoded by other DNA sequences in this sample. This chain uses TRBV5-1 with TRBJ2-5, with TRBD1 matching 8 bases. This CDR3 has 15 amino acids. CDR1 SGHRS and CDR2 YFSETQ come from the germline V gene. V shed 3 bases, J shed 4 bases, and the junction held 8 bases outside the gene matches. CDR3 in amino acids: CASSSGQGAGETQYF. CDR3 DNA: TGCGCCAGCAGCTCTGGGCAGGGGGCCGGAGAGACCCAGTACTTC.

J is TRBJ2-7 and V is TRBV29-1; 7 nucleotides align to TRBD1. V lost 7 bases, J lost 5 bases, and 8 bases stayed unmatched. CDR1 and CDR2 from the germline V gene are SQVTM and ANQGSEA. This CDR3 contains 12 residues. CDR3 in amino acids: CSGTTGFNEQYF. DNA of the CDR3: TGCAGCGGGACGACAGGGTTCAACGAGCAGTACTTC.

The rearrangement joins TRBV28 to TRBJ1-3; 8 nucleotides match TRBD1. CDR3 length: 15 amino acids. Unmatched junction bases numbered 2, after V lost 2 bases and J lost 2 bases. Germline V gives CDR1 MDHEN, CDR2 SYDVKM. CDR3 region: CASSLTGGTGNTIYF. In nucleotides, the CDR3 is TGTGCCAGCAGTTTAACAGGGGGGACTGGAAACACCATATATTTT.

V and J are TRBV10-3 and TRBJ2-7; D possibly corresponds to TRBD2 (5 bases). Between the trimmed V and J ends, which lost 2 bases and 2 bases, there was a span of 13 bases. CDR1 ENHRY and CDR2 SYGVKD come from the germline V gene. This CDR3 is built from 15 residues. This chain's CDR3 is CAISETDGVTYEQYF. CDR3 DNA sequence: TGTGCCATCAGTGAGACGGACGGGGTAACCTACGAGCAGTACTTC.

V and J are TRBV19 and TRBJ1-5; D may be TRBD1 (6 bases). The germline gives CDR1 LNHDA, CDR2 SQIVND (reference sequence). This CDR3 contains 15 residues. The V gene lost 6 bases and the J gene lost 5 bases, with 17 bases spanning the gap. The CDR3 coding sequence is TGTGCCAGTAGCCGAGGGGGGGTGAGGGATCAGCCCCAGCATTTT. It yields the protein CASSRGGVRDQPQHF.

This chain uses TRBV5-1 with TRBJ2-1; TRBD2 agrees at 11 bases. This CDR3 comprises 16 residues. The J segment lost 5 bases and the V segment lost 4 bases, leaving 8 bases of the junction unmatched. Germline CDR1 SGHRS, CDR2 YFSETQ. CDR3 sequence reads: CASSPAPGLADNEQFF. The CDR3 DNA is TGCGCCAGCAGCCCTGCCCCGGGACTAGCGGACAATGAGCAGTTCTTC.